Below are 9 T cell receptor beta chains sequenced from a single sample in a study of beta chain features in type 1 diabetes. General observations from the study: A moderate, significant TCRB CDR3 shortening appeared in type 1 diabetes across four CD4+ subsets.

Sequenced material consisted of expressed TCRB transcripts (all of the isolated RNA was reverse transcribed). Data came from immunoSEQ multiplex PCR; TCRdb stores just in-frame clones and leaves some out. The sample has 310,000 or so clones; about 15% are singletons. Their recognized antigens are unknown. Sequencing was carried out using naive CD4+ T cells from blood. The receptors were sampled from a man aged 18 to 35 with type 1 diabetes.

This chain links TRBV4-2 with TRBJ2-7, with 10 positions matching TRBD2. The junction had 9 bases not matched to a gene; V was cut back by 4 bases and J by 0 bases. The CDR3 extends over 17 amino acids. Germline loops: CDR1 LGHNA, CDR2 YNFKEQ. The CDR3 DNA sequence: TGTGCCAGCAGCCGTTATGGACTAGCGGAAGGCTCCTACGAGCAGTACTTC. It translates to CASSRYGLAEGSYEQYF.

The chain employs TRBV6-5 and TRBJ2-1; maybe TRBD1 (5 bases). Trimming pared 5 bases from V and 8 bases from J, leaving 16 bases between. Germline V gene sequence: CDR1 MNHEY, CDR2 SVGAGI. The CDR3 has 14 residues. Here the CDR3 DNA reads TGTGCCAGCAGTCGTATAGGGGAAGGGGATGAGCAGTTCTTC. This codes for CASSRIGEGDEQFF.

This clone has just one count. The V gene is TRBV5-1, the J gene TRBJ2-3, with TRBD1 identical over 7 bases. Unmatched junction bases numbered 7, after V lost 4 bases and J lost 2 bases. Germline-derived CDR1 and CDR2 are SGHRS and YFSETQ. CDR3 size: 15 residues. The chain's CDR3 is CASSPSTGTTDTQYF. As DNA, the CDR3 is TGCGCCAGCAGCCCGTCGACAGGGACCACAGATACGCAGTATTTT.

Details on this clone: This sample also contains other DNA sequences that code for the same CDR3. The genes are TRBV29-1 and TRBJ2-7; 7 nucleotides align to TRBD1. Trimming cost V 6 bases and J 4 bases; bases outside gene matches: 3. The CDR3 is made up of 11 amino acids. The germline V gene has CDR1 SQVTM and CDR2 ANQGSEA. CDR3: CSVGTVYEQYF. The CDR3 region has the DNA TGCAGCGTCGGGACAGTTTACGAGCAGTACTTC.

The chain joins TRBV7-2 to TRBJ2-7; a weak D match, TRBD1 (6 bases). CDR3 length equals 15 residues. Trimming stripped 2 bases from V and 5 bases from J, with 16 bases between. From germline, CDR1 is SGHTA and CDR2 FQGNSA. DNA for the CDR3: TGTGCCAGCAGCTTACAGGGGACCCTAAGGAACGAGCAGTACTTC. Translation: CASSLQGTLRNEQYF.

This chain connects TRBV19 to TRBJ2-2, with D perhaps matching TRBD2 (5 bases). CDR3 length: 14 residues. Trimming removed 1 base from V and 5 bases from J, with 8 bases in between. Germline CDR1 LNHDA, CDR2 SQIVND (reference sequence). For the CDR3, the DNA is TGTGCCAGTAGTATAGGTAGCGCGACCGGGGAGCTGTTTTTT. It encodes CASSIGSATGELFF.

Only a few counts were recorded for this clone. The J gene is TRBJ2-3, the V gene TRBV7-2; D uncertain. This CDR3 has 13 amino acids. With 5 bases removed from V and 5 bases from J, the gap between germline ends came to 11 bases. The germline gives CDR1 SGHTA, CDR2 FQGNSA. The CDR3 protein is CASSRSIRDTQYF. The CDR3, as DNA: TGTGCCAGCAGCCGGTCTATCCGAGATACGCAGTATTTT. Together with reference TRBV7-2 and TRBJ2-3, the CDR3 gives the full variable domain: GAGVSQSPSNKVTEKGKDVELRCDPISGHTALYWYRQSLGQGLEFLIYFQGNSAPDKSGLPSDRFSAERTGGSVSTLTIQRTQQEDSAVYLCASSRSIRDTQYFGPGTRLTVL.

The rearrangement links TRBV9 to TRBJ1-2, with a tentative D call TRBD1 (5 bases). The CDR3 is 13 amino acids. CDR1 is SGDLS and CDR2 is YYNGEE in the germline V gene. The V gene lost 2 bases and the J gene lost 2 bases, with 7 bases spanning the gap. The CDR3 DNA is TGTGCCAGCAGCGTCCGGACAAACTATGGCTACACCTTC. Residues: CASSVRTNYGYTF.

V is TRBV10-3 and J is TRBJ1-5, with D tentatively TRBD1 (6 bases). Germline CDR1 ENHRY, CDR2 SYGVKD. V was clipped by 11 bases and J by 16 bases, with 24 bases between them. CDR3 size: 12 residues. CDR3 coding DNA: TGTGCCGCGAACGGCGGGGGCAGGGTATTACATTTT. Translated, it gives CAANGGGRVLHF.